This T cell receptor (beta chain) was sequenced for a study of tumor-infiltrating lymphocytes in oesophageal squamous cell carcinoma. The CDR3 contains 15 residues. Germline CDR1 is SGHVT and CDR2 is SQSDAQ. With 3 bases removed from V and 0 bases from J, the gap between germline ends came to 9 bases. A single record per CDR3 protein comes from TCRdb applying MiXCR to the PCR reads. The sample carries about 15,000 distinct CDR3 sequences, about 50% recorded once. As to this clonotype: The conserved final phenylalanine or tryptophan is absent from the CDR3, which likely points to a read error.

Sequenced material: esophageal tumor tissue. This clonotype was obtained from a female donor with esophageal squamous cell carcinoma. V gene TRBV7-4 combines with J gene TRBJ2-1; a weak D match, TRBD2 (6 bases). In DNA form, the CDR3 reads TGTGCCAGCAGCTTTAGCGGCCGCTCCTACAATGAGCAGTTCTTA. Residues: CASSFSGRSYNEQFL.